The 3 T cell receptor beta chains below all came from one sample that was sequenced in a study of cytomegalovirus exposure and HLA in healthy donors. 60 Vbeta and 13 Jbeta primers were used in PCR. Profiled with immunoSEQ multiplex PCR; TCRdb holds only in-frame clones, not every one. Among 100,000 or so clones, around 76% were seen once, and the ten largest hold 3.5% to 4%. Sequencing used PBMCs. The receptors come from a woman in her forties or fifties in good health and CMV-seropositive.

This CDR3 is CASRRQGDTQYF. The CDR3 bases are TGTGCCAGCAGGCGCCAGGGGGATACGCAGTATTTT. This rearrangement joins TRBV7-9 to TRBJ2-3; possibly TRBD1 for D (6 bases). There are 12 residues in the CDR3. The germline CDR1 and CDR2 sequences are SEHNR and FQNEAQ (reference sequence). Trimming cost V 6 bases and J 6 bases, with 10 bases left between them.

The CDR3 spells CASSKTGDTGELFF. CDR3 bases: TGTGCCAGCAGTAAGACAGGAGACACCGGGGAGCTGTTTTTT. This rearrangement joins TRBV25-1 to TRBJ2-2; D is perhaps TRBD1 (6 bases). The CDR3 totals 14 residues. The germline gives CDR1 MGHDK, CDR2 SYGVNS. V lost 5 bases and J lost 3, with 10 bases in between. Full variable domain (remainder filled in from reference TRBV25-1 and TRBJ2-2): EADIYQTPRYLVIGTGKKITLECSQTMGHDKMYWYQQDPGMELHLIHYSYGVNSTEKGDLSSESTVSRIRTEHFPLTLESARPSHTSQYLCASSKTGDTGELFFGEGSRLTVL.

The rearrangement links TRBV29-1 to TRBJ2-1; D gene uncertain. The CDR3 spans 12 residues. Germline CDR1 SQVTM, CDR2 ANQGSEA. V lost 5 bases and J 3 bases, leaving 8 bases between the germline ends. The CDR3 bases are TGCAGCGTTAACCTAAACTACAATGAGCAGTTCTTC. Amino acid sequence: CSVNLNYNEQFF.